The sequence of this TCR beta chain was determined in a study of identical twins. The germline gives CDR1 WSHSY, CDR2 SAAADI. The CDR3 has 17 amino acids. V gave up 1 base and J gave up 0 bases, with 14 bases separating them. The sample holds a few counts of this clonotype. The target antigen is unknown. TCRdb reanalysed the 5' RACE reads using MiXCR and keeps one entry per CDR3 protein. The sample has approximately 350,000 distinct CDR3 sequences, around an eighth seen once. Whole-study results and caveats: Insertion counts were lower in abundant cord blood beta clonotypes, a trend that memory repertoires did not show. Twins shared out-of-frame alpha sequences with excess low generation probability.

Another study also made use of these data, one on yellow fever vaccine responses in identical twins. That investigation notes: Twins' vaccine T cell response reportedly seemed partly convergent, partly personalized.

The clonotype originates from a woman between 18 and 29 years old in good health. The sample taken for sequencing was CD8+ T cells sorted from blood. V gene TRBV10-2 combines with J gene TRBJ2-3, with D perhaps TRBD1 (5 bases). CDR3 sequence reads: CASSEFLGRSSTDTQYF. The CDR3 coding sequence is TGCGCCAGCAGTGAGTTTCTGGGGCGATCTAGCACAGATACGCAGTATTTT.